What follows describes a single T cell receptor (beta chain). The data belong to a study of blood T cell repertoires in COVID-19. Study as a whole: COVID-19 samples, acute and convalescent, were from the United States, Italy and Spain. PBMCs, B-cell-depleted T cells, or T cells provided the cDNA or gDNA that made up the material.

Grouping used clinical history reported by participants in a survey and questionnaire. The CDR3 spans 14 residues. The germline CDR1 and CDR2 sequences are LNHDA and SQIVND (reference sequence). Trimming shortened V by 10 bases and J by 2 bases, and 14 bases separated the two germline ends. The protocol was immunoSEQ multiplex PCR, while the TCRdb copy is restricted to in-frame clones and leaves out a portion. Among roughly 400,000 clones listed, around nine tenths were seen once. V usage is TRBV19 and J usage is TRBJ2-2; weak D call: TRBD1 (5 bases). Material for sequencing was PBMCs or T cells enriched from blood (not recorded which). The receptor's source is a woman aged 50 to 65 who had recovered from COVID-19. The CDR3 protein is CANPAGINTGELFF. The CDR3 DNA is TGTGCCAACCCGGCAGGGATAAACACCGGGGAGCTGTTTTTT.